This entry describes one T cell receptor beta chain. This sample stems from a study of cytomegalovirus exposure and HLA in healthy donors. Per the germline V gene, CDR1 is SEHNR and CDR2 is FQNEAQ (reference sequence). The germline V and J ends were trimmed by 4 bases and 6 bases, with 15 bases remaining between them. The CDR3 extends over 14 amino acids. The PCR made use of 60 Vbeta and 13 Jbeta primers. TCRdb's copy holds only in-frame clones and misses some; the assay was immunoSEQ multiplex PCR. The table lists around 150,000 clones, around 83% of them singletons. This chain uses TRBV7-9 with TRBJ1-1; perhaps TRBD1 as D (6 bases). Sequences were obtained from PBMCs. This clonotype was sampled from a man aged 45-60 years in good health and CMV-seropositive. CDR3 in amino acids: CASSSRGGVPEAFF. CDR3 nucleotide sequence: TGTGCCAGCAGCTCCCGAGGGGGGGTCCCTGAAGCTTTCTTT.